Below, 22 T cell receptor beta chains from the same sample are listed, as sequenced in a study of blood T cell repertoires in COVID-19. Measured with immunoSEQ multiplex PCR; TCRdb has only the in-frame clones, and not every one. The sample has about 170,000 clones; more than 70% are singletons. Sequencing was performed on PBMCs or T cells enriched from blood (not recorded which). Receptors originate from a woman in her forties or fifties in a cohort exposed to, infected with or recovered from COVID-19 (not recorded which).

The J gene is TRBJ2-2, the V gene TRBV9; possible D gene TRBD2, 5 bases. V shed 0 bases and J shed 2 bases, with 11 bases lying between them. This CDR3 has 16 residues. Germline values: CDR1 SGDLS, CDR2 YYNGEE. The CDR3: CASSVAPSSNTGELFF. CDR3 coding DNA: TGTGCCAGCAGCGTAGCGCCTAGCTCCAACACCGGGGAGCTGTTTTTT.

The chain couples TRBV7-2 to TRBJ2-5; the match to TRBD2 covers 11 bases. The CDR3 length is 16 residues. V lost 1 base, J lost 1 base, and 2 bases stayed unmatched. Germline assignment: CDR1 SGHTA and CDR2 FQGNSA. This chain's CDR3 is CASSLDLAGGQETQYF. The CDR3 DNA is TGTGCCAGCAGCTTAGATCTAGCGGGGGGCCAAGAGACCCAGTACTTC.

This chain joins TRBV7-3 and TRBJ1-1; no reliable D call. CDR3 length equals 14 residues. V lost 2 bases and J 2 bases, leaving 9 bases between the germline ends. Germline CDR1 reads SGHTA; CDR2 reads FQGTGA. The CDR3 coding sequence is TGTGCCAGCAGCTTACATGGCAGAAACACTGAAGCTTTCTTT. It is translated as CASSLHGRNTEAFF. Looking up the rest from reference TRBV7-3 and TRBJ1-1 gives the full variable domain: GAGVSQTPSNKVTEKGKYVELRCDPISGHTALYWYRQSLGQGPEFLIYFQGTGAADDSGLPNDRFFAVRPEGSVSTLKIQRTERGDSAVYLCASSLHGRNTEAFFGQGTRLTVV.

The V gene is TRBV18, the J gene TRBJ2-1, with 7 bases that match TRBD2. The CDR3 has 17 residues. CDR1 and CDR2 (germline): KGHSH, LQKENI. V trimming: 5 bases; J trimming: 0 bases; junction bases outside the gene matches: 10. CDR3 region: CASSATTGGSSYNEQFF. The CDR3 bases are TGTGCCAGCTCAGCAACCACAGGCGGGAGCTCCTACAATGAGCAGTTCTTC.

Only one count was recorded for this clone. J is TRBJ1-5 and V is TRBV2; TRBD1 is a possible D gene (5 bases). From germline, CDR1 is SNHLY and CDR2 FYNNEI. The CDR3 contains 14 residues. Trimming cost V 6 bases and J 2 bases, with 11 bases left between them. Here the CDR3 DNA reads TGTGCCAGCAGCGACAGTTGGGGCAATCAGCCCCAGCATTTT. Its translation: CASSDSWGNQPQHF.

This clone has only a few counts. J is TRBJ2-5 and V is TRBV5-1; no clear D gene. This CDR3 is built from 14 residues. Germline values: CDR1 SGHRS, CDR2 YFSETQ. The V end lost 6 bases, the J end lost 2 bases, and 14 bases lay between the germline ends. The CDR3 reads CASTSSLSQETQYF. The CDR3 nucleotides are TGCGCCAGCACAAGTTCACTTTCACAAGAGACCCAGTACTTC.

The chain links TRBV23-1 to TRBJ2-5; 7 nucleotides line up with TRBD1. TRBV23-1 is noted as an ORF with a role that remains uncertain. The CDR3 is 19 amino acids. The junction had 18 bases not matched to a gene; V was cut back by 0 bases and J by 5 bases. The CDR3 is CASSQSFIVGDRPGETQYF. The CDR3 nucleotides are TGCGCCAGCAGTCAATCCTTTATCGTCGGGGACAGACCAGGGGAGACCCAGTACTTC.

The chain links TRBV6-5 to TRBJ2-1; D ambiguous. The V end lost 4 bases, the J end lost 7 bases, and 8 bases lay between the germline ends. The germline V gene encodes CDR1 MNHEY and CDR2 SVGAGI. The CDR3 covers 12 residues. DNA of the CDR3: TGTGCCAGCAGTTCCCCGCGGAATGAGCAGTTCTTC. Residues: CASSSPRNEQFF.

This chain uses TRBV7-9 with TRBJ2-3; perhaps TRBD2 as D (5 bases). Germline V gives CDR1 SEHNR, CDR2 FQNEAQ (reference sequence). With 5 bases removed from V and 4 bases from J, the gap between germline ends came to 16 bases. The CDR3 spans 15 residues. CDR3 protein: CASSLSFLEADTQYF. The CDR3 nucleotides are TGTGCCAGCAGCCTTTCGTTCCTGGAGGCAGATACGCAGTATTTT. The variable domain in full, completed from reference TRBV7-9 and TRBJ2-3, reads DTGVSQNPRHKITKRGQNVTFRCDPISEHNRLYWYRQTLGQGPEFLTYFQNEAQLEKSRLLSDRFSAERPKGSFSTLEIQRTEQGDSAMYLCASSLSFLEADTQYFGPGTRLTVL.

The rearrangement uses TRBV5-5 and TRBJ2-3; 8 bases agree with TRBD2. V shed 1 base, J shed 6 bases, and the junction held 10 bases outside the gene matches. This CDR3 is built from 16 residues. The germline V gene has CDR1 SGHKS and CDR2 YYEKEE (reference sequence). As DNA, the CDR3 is TGTGCCAGCAGCTTGCCGGTGACGGGGGGGACGGATACGCAGTATTTT. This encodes CASSLPVTGGTDTQYF.

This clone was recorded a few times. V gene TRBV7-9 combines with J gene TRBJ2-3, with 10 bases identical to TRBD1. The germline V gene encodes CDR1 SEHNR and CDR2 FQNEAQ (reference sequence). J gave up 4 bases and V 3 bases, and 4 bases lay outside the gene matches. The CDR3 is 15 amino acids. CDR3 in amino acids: CASSLGTGASDTQYF. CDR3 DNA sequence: TGTGCCAGCAGCTTGGGGACAGGGGCCTCAGATACGCAGTATTTT.

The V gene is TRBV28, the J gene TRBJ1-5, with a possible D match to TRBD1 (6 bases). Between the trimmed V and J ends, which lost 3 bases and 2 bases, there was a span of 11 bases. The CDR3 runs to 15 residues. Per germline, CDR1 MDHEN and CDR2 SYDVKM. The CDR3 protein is CASSLRAGGNQPQHF. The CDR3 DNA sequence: TGTGCCAGCAGTTTGAGGGCAGGGGGCAATCAGCCCCAGCATTTT.

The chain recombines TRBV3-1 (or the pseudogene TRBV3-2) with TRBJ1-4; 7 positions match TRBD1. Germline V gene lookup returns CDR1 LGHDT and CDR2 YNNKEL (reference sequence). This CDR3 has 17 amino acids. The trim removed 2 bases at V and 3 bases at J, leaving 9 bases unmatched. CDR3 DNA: TGTGCCAGCAGCCAACTATGGACAGGACGGTCTAATGAAAAACTGTTTTTT. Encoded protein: CASSQLWTGRSNEKLFF.

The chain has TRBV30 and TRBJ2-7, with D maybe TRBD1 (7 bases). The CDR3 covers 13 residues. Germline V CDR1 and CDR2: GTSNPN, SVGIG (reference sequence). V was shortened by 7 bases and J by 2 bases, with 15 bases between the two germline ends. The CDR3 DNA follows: TGTGCCTCCCGGGGGACAGCTACCTACGAGCAGTACTTC. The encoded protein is CASRGTATYEQYF.

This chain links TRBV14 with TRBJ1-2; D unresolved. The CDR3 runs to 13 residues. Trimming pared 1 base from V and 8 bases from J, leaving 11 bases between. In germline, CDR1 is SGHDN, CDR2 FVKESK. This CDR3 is CASSQGVRVGYTF. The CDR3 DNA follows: TGTGCCAGCAGCCAAGGGGTCCGGGTCGGCTACACCTTC.

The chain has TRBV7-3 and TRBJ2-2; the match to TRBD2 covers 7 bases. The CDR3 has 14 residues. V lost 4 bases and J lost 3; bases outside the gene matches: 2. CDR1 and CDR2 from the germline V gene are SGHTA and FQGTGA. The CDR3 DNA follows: TGTGCCAGCAGCTATGCGGGGGACACCGGGGAGCTGTTTTTT. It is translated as CASSYAGDTGELFF. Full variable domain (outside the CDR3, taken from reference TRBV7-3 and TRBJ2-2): GAGVSQTPSNKVTEKGKYVELRCDPISGHTALYWYRQSLGQGPEFLIYFQGTGAADDSGLPNDRFFAVRPEGSVSTLKIQRTERGDSAVYLCASSYAGDTGELFFGEGSRLTVL.

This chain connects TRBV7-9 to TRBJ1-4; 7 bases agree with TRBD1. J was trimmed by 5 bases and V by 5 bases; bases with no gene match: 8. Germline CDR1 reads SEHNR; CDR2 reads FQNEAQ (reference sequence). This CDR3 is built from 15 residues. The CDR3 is CASSPGGQSNEKLFF. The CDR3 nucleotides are TGTGCCAGCAGCCCAGGGGGGCAGTCGAATGAAAAACTGTTTTTT.

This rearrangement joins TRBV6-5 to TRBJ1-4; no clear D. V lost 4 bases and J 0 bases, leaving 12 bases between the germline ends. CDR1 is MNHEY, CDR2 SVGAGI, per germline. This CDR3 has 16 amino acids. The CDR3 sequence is CASSLATTATNEKLFF. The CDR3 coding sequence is TGTGCCAGCAGTTTGGCAACTACCGCAACTAATGAAAAACTGTTTTTT.

The CDR3 DNA reads TGTGCCAGCAGTTCACAGGGGGCGAAAGGCTACACCTTC. Translated, it gives CASSSQGAKGYTF. This rearrangement joins TRBV28 to TRBJ1-2; 9 positions match TRBD1. The CDR3 totals 13 residues. Germline CDR1 reads MDHEN; CDR2 reads SYDVKM. Trimming cost V 4 bases and J 8 bases; bases outside gene matches: 5.

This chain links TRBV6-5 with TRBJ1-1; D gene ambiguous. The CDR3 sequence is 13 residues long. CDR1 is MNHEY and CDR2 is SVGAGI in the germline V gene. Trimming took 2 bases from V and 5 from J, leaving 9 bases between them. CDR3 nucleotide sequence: TGTGCCAGCAGTTACGGAGGGAGAACTGAAGCTTTCTTT. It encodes CASSYGGRTEAFF.

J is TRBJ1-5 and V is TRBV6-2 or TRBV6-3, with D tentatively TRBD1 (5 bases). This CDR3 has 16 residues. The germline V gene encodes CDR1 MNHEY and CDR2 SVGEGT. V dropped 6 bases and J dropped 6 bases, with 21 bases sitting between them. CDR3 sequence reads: CASSTEGGDYVQPQHF. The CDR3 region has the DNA TGTGCCAGCAGCACCGAGGGAGGGGATTATGTTCAGCCCCAGCATTTT.

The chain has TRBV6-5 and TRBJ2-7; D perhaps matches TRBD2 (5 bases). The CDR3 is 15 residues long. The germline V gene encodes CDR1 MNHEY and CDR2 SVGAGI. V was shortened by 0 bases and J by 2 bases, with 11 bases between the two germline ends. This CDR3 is CASSYSWRATYEQYF. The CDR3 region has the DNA TGTGCCAGCAGTTACTCGTGGCGGGCCACCTACGAGCAGTACTTC.